The clone carrying this T cell receptor (beta chain) was seen a few times. Germline-derived CDR1 and CDR2 are SGDLS and YYNGEE. CDR3 length equals 15 residues. The V gene lost 0 bases and the J gene lost 0 bases, with 6 bases spanning the gap. This entry belongs to a study of cytomegalovirus exposure and HLA in healthy donors. Primers for the PCR totalled 60 Vbeta and 13 Jbeta. The repertoire was sequenced with immunoSEQ multiplex PCR; TCRdb's copy has only in-frame clones and lacks some. The sample lists more than 80,000 clones, 65% to 85% occurring once. The source is a female donor in good health and CMV-seropositive. V and J are TRBV9 and TRBJ1-4; unclear D gene. The sequenced material came from PBMCs. In DNA, the CDR3 is TGTGCCAGCAGCGTAGGTCCAGCAACTAATGAAAAACTGTTTTTT. Translated: CASSVGPATNEKLFF.